These T cell receptor beta chains were read from a single sample in a study of cytomegalovirus exposure and HLA in healthy donors. Clones were sequenced by immunoSEQ multiplex PCR, and TCRdb holds only the in-frame ones, with some missing. The sample holds about 150,000 clones, over 65% seen once. The sequenced material came from PBMCs. The receptors shown here come from a man aged 25-45 years in good health and CMV-seronegative. The CDR3 runs from the conserved cysteine through the conserved F or W. A D gene is named only where the DNA matches it firmly. A row's size may be missing; if present it is once, few, many or a size class.

clone size,D gene,J gene,V gene,CDR3 protein,CDR3 DNA
-,TRBD1,TRBJ1-2,TRBV30,CAWSPGQGWFGYTF,TGTGCCTGGAGTCCGGGACAGGGTTGGTTCGGCTACACCTTC
-,-,TRBJ2-1,TRBV28,CASSGVLNNEQFF,TGTGCCAGCTCGGGGGTCCTGAACAATGAGCAGTTCTTC
-,-,TRBJ1-2,TRBV7-9,CASSLSGDGSNYGYTF,TGTGCCAGCAGCTTATCCGGCGACGGGAGTAACTATGGCTACACCTTC
-,-,TRBJ1-3,TRBV7-9,CASSRGLNTIYF,TGTGCCAGCAGCCGGGGACTAAACACCATATATTTT
-,TRBD1,TRBJ1-1,TRBV5-1,CASSFGGQGDTEAFF,TGCGCCAGCAGCTTTGGGGGACAGGGAGACACTGAAGCTTTCTTT
-,TRBD1,TRBJ1-6,TRBV19,CASREQGGGNSPLHF,TGTGCCAGTAGGGAACAGGGGGGAGGTAATTCACCCCTCCACTTT
-,-,TRBJ1-5,TRBV2,CASSEGGTPQNF,TGTGCCAGCAGTGAAGGCGGTACGCCCCAGAATTTT
-,-,TRBJ1-6,TRBV2,CASRTDNTGFSPLHF,TGTGCCAGCAGGACGGACAACACAGGTTTTTCACCCCTCCACTTT
-,-,TRBJ1-2,TRBV5-1,CASSSGLGYGYTF,TGCGCCAGCAGCTCCGGACTCGGCTATGGCTACACCTTC
few,-,TRBJ1-1,TRBV2,CASNPGLNTEAFF,TGTGCCAGCAATCCAGGATTGAACACTGAAGCTTTCTTT
-,TRBD1,TRBJ2-7,TRBV28,CATRRQGQTEQYF,TGTGCCACCAGACGACAGGGCCAGACCGAGCAGTACTTC
-,-,TRBJ1-3,TRBV11-2,CASSLLSGGGNTIYF,TGTGCCAGCAGCCTCTTATCGGGTGGTGGAAACACCATATATTTT
-,-,TRBJ1-5,TRBV15,CATSSRGQPQHF,TGTGCCACCAGCAGCAGGGGACAGCCCCAGCATTTT
-,-,TRBJ2-2,TRBV7-8,CASSFGRGESNTGELFF,TGTGCCAGCAGCTTTGGCAGGGGCGAATCGAACACCGGGGAGCTGTTTTTT
-,-,TRBJ2-1,TRBV19,CASSGGRSSYNEQFF,TGTGCCAGTAGCGGGGGGCGAAGCTCCTACAATGAGCAGTTCTTC
-,TRBD2,TRBJ2-2,TRBV25-1,CASSRSGGRTGELFF,TGTGCCAGCAGTAGGTCGGGGGGGCGCACCGGGGAGCTGTTTTTT
once,-,TRBJ1-5,TRBV27,CASMINRFNQPQHF,TGTGCCAGCATGATTAACAGGTTTAATCAGCCCCAGCATTTT
-,-,TRBJ1-5,TRBV12-5,CASGLVLEGWGPSNQPQHF,TGTGCTAGTGGTTTGGTATTGGAGGGATGGGGCCCAAGCAATCAGCCCCAGCATTTT
-,TRBD1,TRBJ1-2,TRBV19,CASGGQGSNYGYTF,TGTGCCAGCGGGGGACAGGGGAGTAACTATGGCTACACCTTC
-,-,TRBJ1-1,TRBV6-5,CASSYTTENTEAFF,TGTGCCAGCAGTTACACAACAGAGAACACTGAAGCTTTCTTT
-,-,TRBJ2-5,TRBV28,CASSLGHGTVTQYF,TGTGCCAGCAGTTTGGGACACGGCACAGTGACCCAGTACTTC
once,TRBD1,TRBJ2-3,TRBV5-1,CASSPGQGSTDTQYF,TGCGCCAGCAGCCCAGGACAGGGGAGCACAGATACGCAGTATTTT
-,-,TRBJ2-6,TRBV5-1,CASSFGDSSGANVLTF,TGCGCCAGCAGCTTCGGCGACAGCTCTGGGGCCAACGTCCTGACTTTC
-,-,TRBJ1-5,TRBV5-8,CASSPGENSNQPQHF,TGTGCCAGCAGCCCAGGGGAGAATAGCAATCAGCCCCAGCATTTT
-,TRBD2,TRBJ2-3,TRBV14,CASSQGLGSHTQYF,TGTGCCAGCAGCCAGGGACTAGGTTCTCATACGCAGTATTTT
-,-,TRBJ1-1,TRBV7-9,CSSSLVNTEAFF,TGTTCCAGCAGCTTAGTAAACACTGAAGCTTTCTTT
-,-,TRBJ1-1,TRBV4-3,CASRKQGQNTEAFF,TGCGCCAGCAGAAAACAGGGACAGAACACTGAAGCTTTCTTT
-,TRBD2,TRBJ2-2,TRBV9,CASSPQGLAGGTGELFF,TGTGCCAGCAGCCCACAGGGACTAGCGGGGGGGACCGGGGAGCTGTTTTTT
-,TRBD1,TRBJ2-1,TRBV7-8,CASSQGQGNNEQFF,TGTGCCAGCAGCCAAGGACAGGGGAACAATGAGCAGTTCTTC
few,TRBD1,TRBJ1-1,TRBV5-1,CASSFLGQGMNTEAFF,TGCGCCAGCAGCTTTTTGGGACAGGGGATGAACACTGAAGCTTTCTTT
-,TRBD2,TRBJ2-1,TRBV6-4,CASSEQFSGGAYNEQFF,TGTGCCAGCAGTGAGCAATTTAGCGGGGGGGCCTACAATGAGCAGTTCTTC
few,-,TRBJ1-3,TRBV5-4,CASSLVGASGNTIYF,TGTGCCAGCAGCTTGGTGGGGGCCTCTGGAAACACCATATATTTT
-,TRBD1,TRBJ2-2,TRBV7-2,CASSQYRDRNTGELFF,TGTGCCAGCAGTCAATACCGGGACAGGAACACCGGGGAGCTGTTTTTT
-,TRBD2,TRBJ2-2,TRBV5-1,CASSRAGLNTGELFF,TGCGCCAGTTCGAGAGCGGGGCTCAACACCGGGGAGCTGTTTTTT
-,-,TRBJ1-2,TRBV6-1,CASSVTVNYGYTF,TGTGCCAGCAGTGTGACAGTTAACTATGGCTACACCTTC
-,-,TRBJ1-2,TRBV7-2,CASSPLQGRGYGYTF,TGTGCCAGCAGCCCTCTACAGGGTCGCGGCTATGGCTACACCTTC
-,TRBD2,TRBJ2-2,TRBV7-2,CASSQTSGANTGELFF,TGTGCCAGCAGCCAAACTAGCGGGGCGAACACCGGGGAGCTGTTTTTT
-,TRBD1,TRBJ1-1,TRBV6-1,CASNDRGPDTEAFF,TGTGCCAGCAACGACAGGGGGCCGGACACTGAAGCTTTCTTT
-,-,TRBJ1-1,TRBV2,CASKVAGSTEAFF,TGTGCCAGCAAAGTCGCGGGCTCCACTGAAGCTTTCTTT
-,TRBD2,TRBJ2-1,TRBV2,CASRERLARHEVGSYNEQFF,TGTGCCAGCAGGGAAAGACTAGCACGACATGAGGTTGGCTCCTACAATGAGCAGTTCTTC
-,TRBD1,TRBJ1-5,TRBV2,CASKGAGNQPQHF,TGTGCCAGCAAGGGGGCTGGCAATCAGCCCCAGCATTTT
-,-,TRBJ1-5,TRBV6-1,CASSEVSLSNQPQHF,TGTGCCAGCAGTGAAGTGAGTCTTAGCAATCAGCCCCAGCATTTT
few,-,TRBJ2-3,TRBV6-6,CASSYSSGNTDTQYF,TGTGCCAGCAGTTACTCGTCGGGGAACACAGATACGCAGTATTTT
many,TRBD1,TRBJ1-1,TRBV4-1,CASSQEGGSGTEAFF,TGCGCCAGCAGCCAAGAAGGGGGCTCGGGCACTGAAGCTTTCTTT
-,TRBD1,TRBJ2-7,TRBV30,CAWIPGTGLPREQYF,TGTGCCTGGATACCCGGGACAGGGCTCCCCAGGGAGCAGTACTTC
-,TRBD1,TRBJ2-2,TRBV4-2,CASSQDDRATGELFF,TGTGCCAGCAGCCAAGATGACAGGGCCACCGGGGAGCTGTTTTTT
once,TRBD2,TRBJ2-5,TRBV4-2,CASSQAVSISGGQGETQYF,TGTGCCAGCAGCCAAGCGGTGTCCATAAGCGGGGGCCAGGGGGAGACCCAGTACTTC
-,TRBD1,TRBJ1-6,TRBV6-6,CATGQGGTPLHF,TGTGCCACAGGACAGGGGGGGACACCCCTCCACTTT
-,-,TRBJ2-7,TRBV7-2,CASSLRVAGTEQYF,TGTGCCAGCAGCTTACGTGTTGCGGGCACAGAGCAGTACTTC
-,-,TRBJ1-2,TRBV7-9,CASSLDYYGYTF,TGTGCCAGCAGCTTAGACTATTATGGCTACACCTTC